Listed here are 21 T cell receptor beta chains from one sample, sequenced in a study of Ad26.COV2.S vaccination and SARS-CoV-2 variants. Profiled with immunoSEQ multiplex PCR; TCRdb holds only in-frame clones, not every one. The repertoire includes some 300,000 clones, just over 85% of them detected once, and under 2% sits in the top ten. As for treatment: over 15 received Ad26.COV2.S at low or high dose, single or two shots; about five received placebo; per-sample allocation not given. Each sample was drawn 63 days after the first injection (of vaccine or placebo). Sequenced here: peripheral blood, sampled in a trial of Ad26.COV2.S vaccine versus placebo. All receptors come from a person aged 18-60 years who received the Ad26.COV2.S COVID-19 vaccine or a placebo.

This clone was seen repeatedly, ten times or more. The rearrangement uses TRBV20-1 and TRBJ2-5; possible D gene TRBD1, 6 bases. CDR3 length: 11 amino acids. The germline V gene has CDR1 DFQATT and CDR2 SNEGSKA (reference sequence). CDR3 region: CRADSQETQYF. CDR3 nucleotides: TGCAGGGCGGACAGTCAAGAGACCCAGTACTTC.

V and J are TRBV12-3 or TRBV12-4 and TRBJ1-1; D call uncertain. This CDR3 spans 13 amino acids. Trimming took off 1 base at V and 0 bases at J, with 3 bases between the two ends. DNA for the CDR3: TGTGCCAGCAGTTTAGTATTGAACACTGAAGCTTTCTTT. Translation: CASSLVLNTEAFF.

The rearrangement joins TRBV6-5 to TRBJ2-7, with D uncertain. The CDR3 totals 11 residues. V lost 4 bases and J lost 3, with 4 bases in between. The germline CDR1 and CDR2 sequences are MNHEY and SVGAGI. The CDR3 loop is CASSSIYEQYF. In nucleotides, the CDR3 is TGTGCCAGCAGTTCGATCTACGAGCAGTACTTC.

The chain uses TRBV2 and TRBJ2-1; either TRBD1 or TRBD2 may supply D (5 bases each). Per germline, CDR1 SNHLY and CDR2 FYNNEI. V was pared by 10 bases and J by 4 bases, with 23 bases between. There are 16 residues in the CDR3. This CDR3 reads CATQPEGFKGYNEQFF. The DNA for the CDR3 is TGTGCCACCCAGCCAGAGGGGTTTAAAGGGTACAATGAGCAGTTCTTC.

J is TRBJ2-7 and V is TRBV4-1; TRBD2 aligns across 13 bases. This CDR3 is built from 18 residues. The V gene end was trimmed by 5 bases and the J gene end by 2 bases; junction bases not matched to a gene: 12. Germline V gene sequence: CDR1 MGHRA, CDR2 YSYEKL. The CDR3 nucleotides read TGCGCCAGCAGCTTCTCCGCCGGGACTAGCGGGGCTACCTACGAGCAGTACTTC. Its protein product is CASSFSAGTSGATYEQYF.

The chain couples TRBV2 to TRBJ1-5; TRBD1 agrees at 10 bases. The CDR3 covers 18 residues. With 4 bases clipped from V and 0 bases from J, the junction kept 9 bases outside the gene matches. CDR1 and CDR2 (germline): SNHLY, FYNNEI. CDR3 in DNA: TGTGCCAGCAGTGCGGCCCGGGGACAGGGGCCTAGCAATCAGCCCCAGCATTTT. As protein: CASSAARGQGPSNQPQHF.

V is TRBV6-4 and J is TRBJ2-3; TRBD2 agrees at 7 bases. V dropped 2 bases and J dropped 5; count of bases not matched to a gene: 13. Per germline, CDR1 MRHNA and CDR2 SNTAGT. The CDR3 totals 17 residues. The CDR3 loop is CASSDTLACPLGDTQYF. The CDR3 nucleotides are TGTGCCAGCAGTGACACACTAGCGTGCCCCCTCGGAGATACGCAGTATTTT.

This clone was counted once. The chain is built from TRBV7-9 and TRBJ2-3, with 8 bases aligning to TRBD2. Germline values: CDR1 SEHNR, CDR2 FQNEAQ (reference sequence). Unmatched junction bases numbered 5, after V lost 3 bases and J lost 0 bases. The length of the CDR3 is 16 residues. The CDR3 is CASSFYSGVSTDTQYF. As DNA, the CDR3 is TGTGCCAGCAGCTTTTATAGCGGGGTTAGCACAGATACGCAGTATTTT.

Comment on this clone: The germline gene is not matched at one end of the junction; a read error may be the cause. CDR3 sequence reads: CASRLGAGKQFF. DNA for the CDR3: TGTGCCAGCAGATTAGGGGCAGGGAAGCAGTTCTTC. The J gene is TRBJ2-1, the V gene TRBV7-9; maybe TRBD1 (5 bases). There are 12 residues in the CDR3. CDR1 and CDR2 from the germline V gene are SEHNR and FQNEAQ (reference sequence). Variable domain in full (rest from reference TRBV7-9 and TRBJ2-1): DTGVSQNPRHKITKRGQNVTFRCDPISEHNRLYWYRQTLGQGPEFLTYFQNEAQLEKSRLLSDRFSAERPKGSFSTLEIQRTEQGDSAMYLCASRLGAGKQFFGPGTRLTVL.

The genes are TRBV10-3 and TRBJ2-2; the match to TRBD2 covers 9 bases. CDR1 and CDR2 from the germline V gene are ENHRY and SYGVKD. This CDR3 has 17 amino acids. The J segment lost 2 bases and the V segment lost 2 bases, leaving 6 bases of the junction unmatched. The CDR3 here is CAISERGSGGNTGELFF. In DNA, the CDR3 is TGTGCCATCAGTGAGCGAGGTAGCGGGGGAAACACCGGGGAGCTGTTTTTT.

The V call is TRBV6-5, the J call TRBJ2-7; D is undetermined. Between the trimmed V and J ends, which lost 6 bases and 0 bases, there was a span of 12 bases. Germline V lookup: CDR1 MNHEY, CDR2 SVGAGI. The CDR3 consists of 14 residues. DNA of the CDR3: TGTGCCAGCAGCCTAGGTTCAGGCTCCTACGAGCAGTACTTC. Protein: CASSLGSGSYEQYF.

In this sample, this clone turned up once. This chain connects TRBV19 to TRBJ2-7, with D uncertain. The V end was cut by 4 bases, the J end by 0 bases, with 10 bases between. The CDR3 spans 14 residues. Looked up from germline, CDR1 is LNHDA and CDR2 is SQIVND (reference sequence). CDR3 loop: CASSSRSISYEQYF. The CDR3 coding sequence is TGTGCCAGTAGTAGCAGGAGCATCTCCTACGAGCAGTACTTC.

In this sample, this clone turned up once. The rearrangement joins TRBV5-1 to TRBJ2-7; 8 nucleotides line up with TRBD2. J was trimmed by 3 bases and V by 0 bases; bases with no gene match: 2. Germline V gene sequence: CDR1 SGHRS, CDR2 YFSETQ. The CDR3 length is 14 residues. CDR3 region: CASSLAGGLYEQYF. CDR3 sequence (DNA): TGCGCCAGCAGCTTGGCGGGGGGGCTCTACGAGCAGTACTTC.

The rearrangement joins TRBV9 to TRBJ1-2; 11 bases fit TRBD1. Germline CDR1 SGDLS, CDR2 YYNGEE. The CDR3 has 14 amino acids. The V segment lost 4 bases and the J segment 4 bases; nucleotides outside the gene matches: 3. CDR3 region: CASSSGQGAYGYTF. The CDR3 region has the DNA TGTGCCAGCAGCTCCGGACAGGGGGCCTATGGCTACACCTTC.

The V gene is TRBV11-3, the J gene TRBJ1-2; 9 positions match TRBD1. This CDR3 spans 16 amino acids. Trimming at V came to 10 bases and at J to 4 bases, leaving 16 bases not matched to a gene. CDR1 is SGHNT, CDR2 YENEEA, per germline. The CDR3, as DNA: TGTGCCATCGACAGAAACAGGGGGCGAGAGAGCTATGGCTACACCTTC. This sequence encodes CAIDRNRGRESYGYTF.

V is TRBV9 and J is TRBJ2-5; D perhaps matches TRBD2 (5 bases). With 4 bases removed from V and 5 bases from J, the gap between germline ends came to 21 bases. CDR3 size: 16 residues. Germline loops: CDR1 SGDLS, CDR2 YYNGEE. The CDR3 DNA reads as TGTGCCAGCAGCCCGAGGTTCCGTGGGGAGCCGGAGACCCAGTACTTC. Its protein is CASSPRFRGEPETQYF.

V gene TRBV6-5 combines with J gene TRBJ2-7; 7 bases align to TRBD1. Germline V lookup: CDR1 MNHEY, CDR2 SVGAGI. The CDR3 sequence is 13 residues long. The junction had 8 bases not matched to a gene; V was cut back by 5 bases and J by 7 bases. CDR3 bases: TGTGCCAGCAGTCGGACAGGCTTCCTTGAGCAGTACTTC. Translation: CASSRTGFLEQYF.

The chain has TRBV15 and TRBJ1-1; 10 nucleotides line up with TRBD1. CDR1 and CDR2 (germline): LNHNV, YYDKDF (reference sequence). V was clipped by 1 base and J by 0 bases; unmatched bases: 11. The CDR3 totals 19 residues. The CDR3 coding sequence is TGTGCCACCAGCAGAGTTAGGGAAGGGACAGGGGCGTTGAACACTGAAGCTTTCTTT. Residues: CATSRVREGTGALNTEAFF.

The chain is built from TRBV7-2 and TRBJ2-7, with 9 bases lining up with TRBD1. CDR1 and CDR2 from the germline V gene are SGHTA and FQGNSA. The CDR3 has 15 residues. V was pared by 1 base and J by 3 bases, with 4 bases of the junction left unmatched. The DNA for the CDR3 is TGTACCAGCAGCTTAGGTTGGACAGGGGACTACGAGCAGTACTTC. Translating it yields CTSSLGWTGDYEQYF.

The chain links TRBV9 to TRBJ2-3, with 8 bases lining up with TRBD2. With V trimmed by 0 bases and J by 2 bases, 8 bases remained unmatched. Germline-derived CDR1 and CDR2 are SGDLS and YYNGEE. This CDR3 has 17 amino acids. CDR3 residues: CASSVGVGGGHTDTQYF. The CDR3 nucleotides are TGTGCCAGCAGCGTAGGTGTGGGCGGGGGGCACACAGATACGCAGTATTTT.

The rearrangement uses TRBV19 and TRBJ2-3, with 9 nucleotides matching TRBD2. This CDR3 contains 15 residues. CDR1 and CDR2 from the germline V gene are LNHDA and SQIVND (reference sequence). V gave up 5 bases and J gave up 5 bases; unmatched junction bases: 8. The CDR3 loop reads CASSRQRGDEDTQYF. The CDR3 region has the DNA TGTGCCAGTAGTCGGCAGCGGGGGGACGAAGATACGCAGTATTTT.